This TCR beta chain came from a study of human T cells and chemical hapten exposure. Time point meaning: patch test 1, 2 weeks after DPC sensitization. As for treatment: therapeutic diphenylcyclopropenone sensitization with weekly scalp DPC. Total RNA was isolated from whole blood that had not been fractionated. This clonotype was picked up many times. The junction departs from germline at one end; a sequencing error may be responsible. From the RACE reads, TCRdb called clonotypes with MiXCR, one entry per CDR3 protein. The table shows about 41,000 distinct CDR3 sequences, with over 3.5% occurring only once. The CDR3 extends over 14 amino acids. Germline V gene data show CDR1 as SGHAT and CDR2 as FQNNGV.

Specimen: whole blood, collected in connection with sensitization to the hapten diphenylcyclopropenone (DPC). The sequence derives from a man aged 45-65 years with alopecia areata. Some clones in this sample may be carry-over from other donors' samples. V is TRBV11-2 and J is TRBJ2-5, with 8 positions matching TRBD2. The CDR3 reads CASSGGTRRTFVGF. The CDR3 nucleotides are TGTGCCAGCAGCGGTGGGACTAGACGCACTTTTGTTGGCTTC.